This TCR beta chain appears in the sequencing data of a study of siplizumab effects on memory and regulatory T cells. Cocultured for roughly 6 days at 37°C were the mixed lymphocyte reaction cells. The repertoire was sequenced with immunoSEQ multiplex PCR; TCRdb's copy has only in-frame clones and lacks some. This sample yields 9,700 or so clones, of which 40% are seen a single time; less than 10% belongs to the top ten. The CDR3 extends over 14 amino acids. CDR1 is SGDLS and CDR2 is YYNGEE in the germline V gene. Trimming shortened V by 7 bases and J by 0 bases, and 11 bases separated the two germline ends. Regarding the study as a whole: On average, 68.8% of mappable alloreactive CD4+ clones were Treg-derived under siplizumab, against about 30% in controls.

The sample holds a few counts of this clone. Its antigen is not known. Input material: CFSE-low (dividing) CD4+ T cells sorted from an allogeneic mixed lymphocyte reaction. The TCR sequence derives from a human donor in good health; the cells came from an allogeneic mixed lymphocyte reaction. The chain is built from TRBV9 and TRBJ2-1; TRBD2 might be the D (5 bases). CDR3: CASHGESSYNEQFF. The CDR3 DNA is TGTGCCAGCCACGGGGAGAGCTCCTACAATGAGCAGTTCTTC.